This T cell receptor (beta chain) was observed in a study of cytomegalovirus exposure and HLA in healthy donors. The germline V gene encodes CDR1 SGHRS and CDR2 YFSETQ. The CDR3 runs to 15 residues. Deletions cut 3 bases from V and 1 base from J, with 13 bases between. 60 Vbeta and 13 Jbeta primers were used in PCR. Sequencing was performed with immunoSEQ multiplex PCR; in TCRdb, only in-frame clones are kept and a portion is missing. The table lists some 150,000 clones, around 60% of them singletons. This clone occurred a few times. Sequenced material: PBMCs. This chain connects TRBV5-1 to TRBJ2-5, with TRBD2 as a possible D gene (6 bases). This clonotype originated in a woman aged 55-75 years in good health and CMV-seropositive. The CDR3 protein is CASSSLPGAQETQYF. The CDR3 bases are TGCGCCAGCAGCTCCTTACCGGGAGCCCAAGAGACCCAGTACTTC. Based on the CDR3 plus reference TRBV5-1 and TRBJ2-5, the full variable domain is KAGVTQTPRYLIKTRGQQVTLSCSPISGHRSVSWYQQTPGQGLQFLFEYFSETQRNKGNFPGRFSGRQFSNSRSEMNVSTLELGDSALYLCASSSLPGAQETQYFGPGTRLLVL.